The text below deals with one T cell receptor (beta chain). The sample is drawn from a study of cytomegalovirus exposure and HLA in healthy donors. PCR employed 60 Vbeta and 13 Jbeta primers. The method was immunoSEQ multiplex PCR; TCRdb's version includes in-frame clones alone and lacks a portion of them. The sample has about 190,000 clones, over 60% seen once. V lost 6 bases to trimming and J lost 4 bases; unmatched junction nucleotides: 7. The CDR3 length is 14 residues. Germline CDR1 MNHNS, CDR2 SASEGT. Material: PBMCs. This chain joins TRBV6-1 and TRBJ1-2, with 8 positions matching TRBD1. The clonotype was recovered from a woman aged 40 to 49 in good health and CMV-seronegative. The DNA for the CDR3 is TGTGCCAGCAGGAATCCGGGACAGGTCTATGGCTACACCTTC. Translation: CASRNPGQVYGYTF.